The 5 T cell receptor beta chains given below trace back to one sample, sequenced in a study of cytomegalovirus exposure and HLA in healthy donors. A multiplex PCR was run with 60 Vbeta primers and 13 Jbeta primers. The repertoire was sequenced with immunoSEQ multiplex PCR; TCRdb's copy has only in-frame clones and lacks some. The data hold approximately 190,000 clones, with around 90% observed a single time. The sequencing sample was made of PBMCs. All receptors derive from a boy aged 2-15 years in good health and CMV-seronegative.

The chain couples TRBV6-4 to TRBJ1-2; D is unresolved. Germline CDR1 reads MRHNA; CDR2 reads SNTAGT. The CDR3 covers 14 residues. V was trimmed by 5 bases and J by 4 bases, leaving 14 bases between them. The CDR3 protein is CASSPRIRGYGYTF. CDR3 sequence (DNA): TGTGCCAGCAGTCCGCGGATCCGGGGCTATGGCTACACCTTC.

The rearrangement joins TRBV10-3 to TRBJ2-7, with D perhaps TRBD1 (6 bases). The CDR3 length is 12 residues. The germline V gene has CDR1 ENHRY and CDR2 SYGVKD. Trimming shortened V by 3 bases and J by 4 bases, and 7 bases separated the two germline ends. As DNA, the CDR3 is TGTGCCATCAGTGACAGGGGTTACGAGCAGTACTTC. This codes for CAISDRGYEQYF.

This chain links TRBV5-6 with TRBJ2-7; 10 bases are a match to TRBD1. Trimming at V came to 0 bases and at J to 2 bases, leaving 5 bases not matched to a gene. This CDR3 has 16 amino acids. From germline, CDR1 is SGHDT and CDR2 YYEEEE. CDR3 sequence (DNA): TGTGCCAGCAGCTTGGGCGGGACAGGGGCTCCCTACGAGCAGTACTTC. Residues: CASSLGGTGAPYEQYF.

J is TRBJ1-2 and V is TRBV10-3; 7 nucleotides agree with TRBD1. The CDR3 sequence is 15 residues long. The V gene's germline CDR1 is ENHRY and CDR2 SYGVKD. V gave up 5 bases and J gave up 4 bases; unmatched junction bases: 10. CDR3 sequence (DNA): TGTGCCATCAGTCCGGGACAGCCCTTGGGCTATGGCTACACCTTC. Its translation: CAISPGQPLGYGYTF.

The CDR3 reads CASSNRGVGTGELFF. DNA of the CDR3: TGTGCCAGCAGCAACAGGGGTGTCGGCACCGGGGAGCTGTTTTTT. This chain connects TRBV7-7 to TRBJ2-2; 7 bases map to TRBD1. Germline CDR1 and CDR2: SSHAT and FNYEAQ (reference sequence). The junction had 7 bases not matched to a gene; V was cut back by 5 bases and J by 4 bases. This CDR3 comprises 15 residues.